These 17 T cell receptor beta chains share one sample of origin, sequenced in a study of CD8+ T cells in alopecia areata. cDNA prepared by RNA extraction and subsequent reverse transcription served as the template for sequencing. The repertoire was sequenced with immunoSEQ multiplex PCR; TCRdb's copy has only in-frame clones and lacks some. The table includes about 110,000 clones, roughly 55% detected once. Sequenced sample: NKG2D-low CD8+ T cells sorted from blood. The receptors were sampled from a human donor with alopecia areata.

V gene TRBV7-8 combines with J gene TRBJ2-7; 7 nucleotides align to TRBD2. The CDR3 is 19 residues long. Unmatched junction bases numbered 23, after V lost 5 bases and J lost 4 bases. In germline, CDR1 is SGHVS, CDR2 FQNEAQ. CDR3 sequence reads: CASSLFQGLHEPQEYEQYF. The CDR3 nucleotides are TGTGCCAGCAGCCTATTCCAGGGACTACACGAGCCCCAGGAATACGAGCAGTACTTC.

The rearrangement uses TRBV29-1 and TRBJ2-7; 13 nucleotides align to TRBD2. The germline CDR1 and CDR2 sequences are SQVTM and ANQGSEA. Losses at the gene ends were 3 bases for V and 0 bases for J; bases not matched to a gene: 8. CDR3 length equals 17 residues. The CDR3: CSVDGWTSGGSSYEQYF. CDR3 DNA sequence: TGCAGCGTTGATGGTTGGACTAGCGGGGGAAGCTCCTACGAGCAGTACTTC.

This sequence joins TRBV29-1 and TRBJ2-1; no clear D. CDR3 length: 11 residues. Germline loops: CDR1 SQVTM, CDR2 ANQGSEA. V lost 3 bases, J lost 7 bases, and 7 bases lay in between. DNA of the CDR3: TGCAGCGTTGAGGCCTGGAATGAGCAGTTCTTC. Its translation: CSVEAWNEQFF.

This clone was seen a handful of times. The V call is TRBV7-2, the J call TRBJ2-7; 9 bases map to TRBD2. Trimming removed 5 bases from V and 4 bases from J; junction bases left unmatched: 3. The CDR3 has 13 amino acids. Germline lookup yields CDR1 SGHTA and CDR2 FQGNSA. The CDR3 bases are TGTGCCAGCAGCGATAGCGGGGGTTACGAGCAGTACTTC. It yields the protein CASSDSGGYEQYF.

The J gene is TRBJ2-6, the V gene TRBV29-1; D might be TRBD2 (6 bases). V was clipped by 0 bases and J by 2 bases, with 8 bases between them. This CDR3 has 15 amino acids. The V gene's germline CDR1 is SQVTM and CDR2 ANQGSEA. The CDR3: CSVEDGGTGANVLTF. As DNA, the CDR3 is TGCAGCGTTGAAGATGGAGGGACTGGGGCCAACGTCCTGACTTTC.

The chain combines TRBV10-3 with TRBJ2-1; TRBD2 agrees at 9 bases. With 0 bases clipped from V and 2 bases from J, the junction kept 5 bases outside the gene matches. The CDR3 runs 17 residues. The germline CDR1 and CDR2 sequences are ENHRY and SYGVKD. The CDR3 DNA reads as TGTGCCATCAGTGAGTCTCGTAGCGGGGGTACCTACAATGAGCAGTTCTTC. It is translated as CAISESRSGGTYNEQFF.

The chain has TRBV2 and TRBJ2-7; tentative D call: TRBD2 (5 bases). Trimming pared 8 bases from V and 7 bases from J, leaving 9 bases between. This CDR3 spans 10 amino acids. Germline values: CDR1 SNHLY, CDR2 FYNNEI. CDR3 sequence (DNA): TGTGCCAGCTTGCGCGGGGAGCAGTACTTC. Its translation: CASLRGEQYF.

This clone was detected a few times. The V call is TRBV28, the J call TRBJ2-2; the match to TRBD2 covers 11 bases. This CDR3 region has 17 residues. The V segment lost 3 bases and the J segment 5 bases; nucleotides outside the gene matches: 8. Germline CDR1 MDHEN, CDR2 SYDVKM. CDR3 nucleotides: TGTGCCAGCAGTTTCGGTCACCTAGCGGGAGGTACCGGGGAGCTGTTTTTT. Translating gives CASSFGHLAGGTGELFF.

The chain has TRBV9 and TRBJ2-1; 10 nucleotides line up with TRBD2. The CDR3 is made up of 15 amino acids. The J segment lost 7 bases and the V segment lost 0 bases, leaving 4 bases of the junction unmatched. CDR1 is SGDLS and CDR2 is YYNGEE in the germline V gene. CDR3 region: CASSVGASGSNEQFF. The CDR3 DNA is TGTGCCAGCAGCGTAGGGGCTAGCGGGAGTAATGAGCAGTTCTTC.

The chain links TRBV27 to TRBJ2-1, with 8 bases that match TRBD2. From germline, CDR1 is MNHEY and CDR2 SMNVEV (reference sequence). The CDR3 contains 13 residues. V was pared by 2 bases and J by 9 bases, with 3 bases of the junction left unmatched. The CDR3 loop reads CASSLAGGGEQFF. CDR3 coding DNA: TGTGCCAGCAGTTTAGCCGGGGGGGGTGAGCAGTTCTTC.

J is TRBJ2-7 and V is TRBV5-1; no clear D gene. Looked up from germline, CDR1 is SGHRS and CDR2 is YFSETQ. Trimming took 3 bases from V and 5 from J, leaving 9 bases between them. The CDR3 totals 12 residues. The CDR3: CASSSGRDEQYF. The CDR3 coding sequence is TGCGCCAGCAGCTCAGGACGGGACGAGCAGTACTTC. Complete variable domain (other parts from reference TRBV5-1 and TRBJ2-7): KAGVTQTPRYLIKTRGQQVTLSCSPISGHRSVSWYQQTPGQGLQFLFEYFSETQRNKGNFPGRFSGRQFSNSRSEMNVSTLELGDSALYLCASSSGRDEQYFGPGTRLTVT.

This chain joins TRBV5-1 and TRBJ2-1, with a weak D call TRBD2 (6 bases). V lost 4 bases and J lost 0, with 14 bases in between. Germline CDR1 reads SGHRS; CDR2 reads YFSETQ. CDR3 length equals 16 residues. DNA of the CDR3: TGCGCCAGCAGCCTGGCGGGAACAAGCTCCTACAATGAGCAGTTCTTC. Its protein product is CASSLAGTSSYNEQFF.

The V call is TRBV28, the J call TRBJ2-3, with unresolved D. Trimming took off 11 bases at V and 6 bases at J, with 21 bases between the two ends. The length of the CDR3 is 14 residues. Germline assignment: CDR1 MDHEN and CDR2 SYDVKM. DNA for the CDR3: TGTGCCTCCTTGCCAGTTTCAGTTTTGGATACGCAGTATTTT. Translation gives CASLPVSVLDTQYF.

This clone came up many times. The chain employs TRBV6-1 and TRBJ2-7, with 7 bases fitting TRBD1. This CDR3 contains 12 residues. After removal of 10 bases from V and 1 base from J, the junction contained 4 bases not matched to a gene. Germline values: CDR1 MNHNS, CDR2 SASEGT. This CDR3 reads CAIRDRSYEQYF. CDR3 DNA: TGTGCCATCCGGGACAGATCCTACGAGCAGTACTTC.

This chain links TRBV19 with TRBJ2-5; 9 bases map to TRBD2. CDR3 length: 16 amino acids. Looked up from germline, CDR1 is LNHDA and CDR2 is SQIVND (reference sequence). V dropped 6 bases and J dropped 5; count of bases not matched to a gene: 13. The CDR3 sequence is CASSNPHSGSLETQYF. The CDR3, as DNA: TGTGCCAGTAGCAATCCTCATAGCGGGAGTCTGGAGACCCAGTACTTC.

In this sample, this clone turned up a few times. V and J are TRBV7-8 and TRBJ2-1; 10 positions agree with TRBD2. The CDR3 totals 14 residues. The germline V gene has CDR1 SGHVS and CDR2 FQNEAQ. The ends lost 1 base at V and 7 bases at J; junction bases unmatched: 1. The CDR3 DNA reads TGTGCCAGCAGCTTAGAGGGACTAGCGAATGAGCAGTTCTTC. Translated, it gives CASSLEGLANEQFF.

This clone has only a few counts. The V and J genes are TRBV9 and TRBJ2-2; 8 bases agree with TRBD1. The CDR3 has 13 amino acids. The V and J ends lost 7 bases and 6 bases, in that order; junction bases with no gene match: 5. Germline V gene data show CDR1 as SGDLS and CDR2 as YYNGEE. CDR3 protein: CASGTGIPGELFF. The CDR3 region has the DNA TGTGCCAGCGGGACAGGAATCCCCGGGGAGCTGTTTTTT.